Listed here is a single T cell receptor (beta chain). Its matching antigen is unknown. This sample is drawn from a study of cytomegalovirus exposure and HLA in healthy donors. General study points: Cytomegalovirus status was reportedly diagnosed by the classifier with high sensitivity and specificity.

The PCR made use of 60 Vbeta and 13 Jbeta primers. Libraries were prepared by immunoSEQ multiplex PCR; TCRdb keeps only in-frame clonotypes and omits some of them. Of around 90,000 clones listed, roughly 67% are singletons. The specimen was PBMCs. The clonotype originates from a human donor in good health.

CDR3 nucleotides: TGCGCCAGCAGTCAATCGACATCTGGAAACACCATATATTTT. It encodes CASSQSTSGNTIYF. The rearrangement links TRBV23-1 to TRBJ1-3; D uncertain. TRBV23-1 is an open reading frame whose function is uncertain. This CDR3 is 14 amino acids long. Trimming pared 0 bases from V and 1 base from J, leaving 4 bases between.